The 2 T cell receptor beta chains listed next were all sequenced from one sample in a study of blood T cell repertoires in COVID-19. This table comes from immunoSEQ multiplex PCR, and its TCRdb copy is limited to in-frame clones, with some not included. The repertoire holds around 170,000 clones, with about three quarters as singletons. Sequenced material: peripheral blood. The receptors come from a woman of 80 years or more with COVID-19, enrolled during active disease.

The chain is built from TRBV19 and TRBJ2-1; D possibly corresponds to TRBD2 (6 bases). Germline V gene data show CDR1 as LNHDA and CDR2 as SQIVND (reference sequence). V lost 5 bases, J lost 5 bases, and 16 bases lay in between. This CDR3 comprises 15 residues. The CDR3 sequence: CASSPQAGLNNEQFF. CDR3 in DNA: TGTGCCAGTAGTCCCCAAGCGGGCTTAAACAATGAGCAGTTCTTC.

CDR3 sequence (DNA): TGTGCCAGCAGGAACGGGACTCTCAAAGAGACCCAGTACTTC. Translating gives CASRNGTLKETQYF. V is TRBV5-4 and J is TRBJ2-5; weak D call: TRBD2 (6 bases). CDR3 length: 14 amino acids. CDR1 is SGHNT, CDR2 YYREEE, per germline (reference sequence). The V end was cut by 5 bases, the J end by 3 bases, with 14 bases between.